This T cell receptor (beta chain) came from a study of T cell clonality in common variable immunodeficiency. This clone was counted at least ten times. Its target is unknown. The read comes to an end 3 residues before the CDR3 does, leaving the germline J gene to fill in the end. This CDR3 is built from 17 residues. CDR1 and CDR2 (germline): ENHRY, SYGVKD. V gave up 3 bases and J gave up 4 bases; unmatched junction bases: 9. Most patients and controls had Caucasian heritage. Heparinized whole blood, about 4.5 to 9 ml, came from each donor. Study findings and constraints: Compared with healthy controls, CVID subjects showed increased TCRbeta clonality, mostly in about a third. Shared TCRbeta clones were fewer between CVID subjects than controls.

Repertoires were generated with immunoSEQ multiplex PCR, while TCRdb's copy carries only in-frame clones and drops some. This sample carries 50,000 to 65,000 clones and no singletons, and about 1.5% goes to the top ten. J is TRBJ2-6 and V is TRBV10-3; 7 nucleotides align to TRBD1. Sequenced input: peripheral blood mononuclear cells. The clonotype was recovered from a person between 18 and 70 years old in good health. The CDR3 spells CAISEQGSPAGANVLTF. The CDR3 DNA, read in part, is TGTGCCATCAGTGAACAGGGGTCCCCCGCGGGGGCCAACGTC.